The present entry profiles one T cell receptor (beta chain) with its context. CDR1 and CDR2 from the germline V gene are WSHSY and SAAADI. Trimming pared 3 bases from V and 1 base from J, leaving 9 bases between. The CDR3 runs 14 residues. This specimen comes from a study of blood T cell repertoires in COVID-19. Across the whole study: Sites in the United States, Italy and Spain provided acute and convalescent COVID-19 samples. In each case, the material was cDNA or gDNA derived from T cells, B-cell-depleted T cells, or PBMCs.

How the authors handled the data: Amplifying reference gene primers gave estimates of nucleated cell counts. Produced via immunoSEQ multiplex PCR; TCRdb's table is partial and in-frame only. Clone size and the V and J calls come from that table; the DNA yielded D and trimming. The sample shows 40,000 or so clones, about 90% of them seen only once. The sequence came from a man aged 55-75 years with active or convalescent COVID-19. The chain has TRBV10-2 and TRBJ2-5, with D unresolved. The sequencing input was peripheral blood. This chain's CDR3 is CASSDATPQETQYF. The DNA for the CDR3 is TGCGCCAGCAGTGACGCGACACCCCAAGAGACCCAGTACTTC.